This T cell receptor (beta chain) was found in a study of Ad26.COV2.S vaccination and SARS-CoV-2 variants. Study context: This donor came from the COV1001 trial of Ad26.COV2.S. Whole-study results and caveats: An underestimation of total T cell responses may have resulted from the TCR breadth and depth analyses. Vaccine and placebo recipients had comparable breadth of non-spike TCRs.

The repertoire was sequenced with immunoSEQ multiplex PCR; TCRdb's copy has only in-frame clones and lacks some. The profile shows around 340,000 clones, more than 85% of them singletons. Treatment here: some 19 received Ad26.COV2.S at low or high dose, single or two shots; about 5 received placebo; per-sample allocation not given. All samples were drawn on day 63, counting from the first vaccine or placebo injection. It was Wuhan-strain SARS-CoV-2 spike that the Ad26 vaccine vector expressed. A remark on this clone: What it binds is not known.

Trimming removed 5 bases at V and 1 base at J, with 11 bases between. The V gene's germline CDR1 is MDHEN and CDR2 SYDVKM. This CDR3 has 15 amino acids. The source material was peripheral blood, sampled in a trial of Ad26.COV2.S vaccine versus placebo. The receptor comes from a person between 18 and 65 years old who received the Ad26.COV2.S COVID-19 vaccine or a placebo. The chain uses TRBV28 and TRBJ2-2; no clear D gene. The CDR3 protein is CASSPPRRNTGELFF. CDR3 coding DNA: TGTGCCAGCAGTCCCCCCCGACGGAACACCGGGGAGCTGTTTTTT.